Following are 3 T cell receptor beta chains from one sample sequenced in a study of CD8+CD57+ T cells in acquired aplastic anemia (dated by TCRdb to the late 2010s). The run used an Illumina HiSeq 2000. Profiling of TCR beta VDJ combinations and CDR3 sequences used genomic DNA as the template. TCRdb reprocessed the public reads (quality trimming at Q25 with fastp, clone calling with MiXCR) and kept in-frame beta chains. CDR3 protein sequences are deduplicated, and each keeps its most common genes and DNA. A total of hundreds of thousands of distinct CDR3 sequences appear in this sample, 55% to 70% of them only once. The top ten clones comprise under 5% of the sample. Sequenced input: sorted CD4+, CD8+, or CD8+CD57+ T cells (not recorded which) from PBMCs. The receptors derive from a human donor in good health, serving as a control.

Concerning this clonotype itself: The junction differs from germline at one of its ends, possibly a read error. This sequence joins TRBV7-8 and TRBJ1-1; D might be TRBD1 (6 bases). CDR1 SGHVS and CDR2 FQNEAQ come from the germline V gene. CDR3 length: 14 amino acids. This chain's CDR3 is CASSTRAGEADTQF. DNA for the CDR3: TGTGCCAGCAGCACCCGCGCAGGGGAGGCGGATACGCAGTTT.

The chain recombines TRBV12-3 or TRBV12-4 with TRBJ2-3, with 8 bases identical to TRBD2. The CDR3 length is 16 residues. V lost 6 bases and J lost 2; bases outside the gene matches: 10. The CDR3 region has the DNA TGTGCCAGCAGCCAAGATTCGGGAGGGGACACAGATACGCAGTATTTT. This gives the protein CASSQDSGGDTDTQYF.

This chain joins TRBV9 and TRBJ2-1, with D perhaps TRBD2 (5 bases). There are 14 residues in the CDR3. The V end was cut by 0 bases, the J end by 8 bases, with 12 bases between. Germline assignment: CDR1 SGDLS and CDR2 YYNGEE. The CDR3 bases are TGTGCCAGCAGCGTAGCGGGTGGAGGCGATGAGCAGTTCTTC. It is translated as CASSVAGGGDEQFF.